This TCR beta chain was sequenced for a study of identical twins. Study observations and caveats: Invariant MAIT and iNKT cells are populations that could partly confound zero-insertion analyses.

The sample holds many counts of this clonotype. Its antigen is currently unknown. The V gene end was trimmed by 3 bases and the J gene end by 9 bases; junction bases not matched to a gene: 11. The CDR3 spans 16 residues. One entry per CDR3 protein results from TCRdb running MiXCR on the 5' RACE reads. This table holds under 400,000 distinct CDR3 sequences, 8.5% to 10% found once. The clonotype originates from a woman in her forties or fifties in good health. Sequenced sample: naive T cells sorted from blood. The rearrangement links TRBV12-3 or TRBV12-4 to TRBJ2-1; TRBD1 matches at 10 bases. The CDR3 is CASSLPGGQGYGEQFF. CDR3 DNA sequence: TGTGCCAGCAGTTTGCCAGGGGGACAGGGGTACGGTGAGCAGTTCTTC.